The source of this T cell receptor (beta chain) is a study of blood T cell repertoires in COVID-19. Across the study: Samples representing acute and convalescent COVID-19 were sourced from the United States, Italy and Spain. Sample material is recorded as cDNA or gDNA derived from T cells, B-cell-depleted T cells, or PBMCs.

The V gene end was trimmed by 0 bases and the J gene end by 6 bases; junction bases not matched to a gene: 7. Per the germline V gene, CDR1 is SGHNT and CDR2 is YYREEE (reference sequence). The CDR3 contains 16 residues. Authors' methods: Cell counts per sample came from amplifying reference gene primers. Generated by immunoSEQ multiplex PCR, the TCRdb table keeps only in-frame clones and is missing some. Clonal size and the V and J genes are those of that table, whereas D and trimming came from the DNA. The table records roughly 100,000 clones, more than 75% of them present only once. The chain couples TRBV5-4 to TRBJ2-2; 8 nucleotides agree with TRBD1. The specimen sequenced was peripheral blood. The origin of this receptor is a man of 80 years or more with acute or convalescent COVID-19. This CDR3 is CASSLAGAGGPGELFF. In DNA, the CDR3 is TGTGCCAGCAGCTTGGCCGGAGCAGGGGGCCCCGGGGAGCTGTTTTTT.